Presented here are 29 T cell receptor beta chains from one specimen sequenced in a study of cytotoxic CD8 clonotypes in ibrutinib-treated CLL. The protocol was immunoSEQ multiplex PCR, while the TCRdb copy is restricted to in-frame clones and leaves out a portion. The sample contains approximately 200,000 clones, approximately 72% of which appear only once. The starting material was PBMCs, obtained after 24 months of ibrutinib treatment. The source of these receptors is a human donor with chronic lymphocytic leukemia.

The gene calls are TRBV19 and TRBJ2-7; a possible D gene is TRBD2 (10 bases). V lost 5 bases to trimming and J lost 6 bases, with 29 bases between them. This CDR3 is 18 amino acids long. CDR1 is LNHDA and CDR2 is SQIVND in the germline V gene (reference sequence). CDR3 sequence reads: CASSLLGQGSGRAGEQYF. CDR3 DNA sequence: TGTGCCAGTAGTCTCCTGGGACAGGGAAGCGGGAGGGCCGGCGAGCAGTACTTC.

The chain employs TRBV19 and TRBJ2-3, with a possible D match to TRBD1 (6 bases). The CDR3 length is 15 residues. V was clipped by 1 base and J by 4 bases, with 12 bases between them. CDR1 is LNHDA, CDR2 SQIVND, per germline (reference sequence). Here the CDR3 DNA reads TGTGCCAGTAGTATAGGGGTAGGGACACCAGATACGCAGTATTTT. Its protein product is CASSIGVGTPDTQYF.

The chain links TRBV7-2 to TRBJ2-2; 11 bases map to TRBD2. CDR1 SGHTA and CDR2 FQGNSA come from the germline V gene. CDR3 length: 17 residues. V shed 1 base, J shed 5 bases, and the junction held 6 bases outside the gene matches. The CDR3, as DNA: TGTGCCAGCAGCTTAGAACTAGCGGGAGTTCAGACCGGGGAGCTGTTTTTT. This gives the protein CASSLELAGVQTGELFF.

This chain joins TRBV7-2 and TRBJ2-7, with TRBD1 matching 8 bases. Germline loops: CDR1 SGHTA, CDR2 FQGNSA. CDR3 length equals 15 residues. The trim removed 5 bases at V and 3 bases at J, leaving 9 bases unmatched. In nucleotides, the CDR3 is TGTGCCAGCAGCCTCGACAGGGGACTTAACTACGAGCAGTACTTC. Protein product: CASSLDRGLNYEQYF.

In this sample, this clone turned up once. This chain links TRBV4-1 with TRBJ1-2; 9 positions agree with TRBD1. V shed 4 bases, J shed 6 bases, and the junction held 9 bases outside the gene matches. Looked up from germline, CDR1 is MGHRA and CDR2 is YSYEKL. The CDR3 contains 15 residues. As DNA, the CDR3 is TGCGCCAGCAGCCGACTACAGGGGGCTGTTAATGGCTACACCTTC. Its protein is CASSRLQGAVNGYTF.

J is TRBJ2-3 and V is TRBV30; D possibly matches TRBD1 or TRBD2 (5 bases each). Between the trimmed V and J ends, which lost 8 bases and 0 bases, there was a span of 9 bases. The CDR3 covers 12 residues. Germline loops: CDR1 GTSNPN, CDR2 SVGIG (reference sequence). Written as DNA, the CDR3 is TGTGCCCAAGAGGGGAGCACAGATACGCAGTATTTT. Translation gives CAQEGSTDTQYF.

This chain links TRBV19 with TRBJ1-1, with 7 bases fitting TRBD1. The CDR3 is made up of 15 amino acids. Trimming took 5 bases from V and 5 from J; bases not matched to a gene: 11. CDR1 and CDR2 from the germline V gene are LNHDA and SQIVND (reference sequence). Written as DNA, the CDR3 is TGTGCCAGTAGTCTAGGGACGACAGGGAGGACTGAAGCTTTCTTT. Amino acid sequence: CASSLGTTGRTEAFF.

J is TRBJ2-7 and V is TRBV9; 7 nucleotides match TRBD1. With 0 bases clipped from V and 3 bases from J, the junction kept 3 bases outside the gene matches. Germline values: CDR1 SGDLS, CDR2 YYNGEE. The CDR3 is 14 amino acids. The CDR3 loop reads CASSVDGTDYEQYF. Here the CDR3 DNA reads TGTGCCAGCAGCGTAGATGGGACAGACTACGAGCAGTACTTC.

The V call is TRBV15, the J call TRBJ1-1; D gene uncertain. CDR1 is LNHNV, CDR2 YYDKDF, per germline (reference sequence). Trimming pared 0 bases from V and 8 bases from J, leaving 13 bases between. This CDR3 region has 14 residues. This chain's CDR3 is CATSRDTPPGEAFF. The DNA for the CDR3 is TGTGCCACCAGCAGAGATACCCCTCCCGGAGAAGCTTTCTTT. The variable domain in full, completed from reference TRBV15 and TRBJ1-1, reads DAMVIQNPRYQVTQFGKPVTLSCSQTLNHNVMYWYQQKSSQAPKLLFHYYDKDFNNEADTPDNFQSRRPNTSFCFLDIRSPGLGDTAMYLCATSRDTPPGEAFFGQGTRLTVV.

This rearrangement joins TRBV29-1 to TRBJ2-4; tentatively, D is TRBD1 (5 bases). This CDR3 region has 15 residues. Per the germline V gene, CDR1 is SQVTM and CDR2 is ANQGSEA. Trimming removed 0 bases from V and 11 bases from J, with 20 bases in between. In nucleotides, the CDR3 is TGCAGCGTTGAAGATTATCGGGCAGGACATGGTGTTCAGTACTTC. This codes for CSVEDYRAGHGVQYF.

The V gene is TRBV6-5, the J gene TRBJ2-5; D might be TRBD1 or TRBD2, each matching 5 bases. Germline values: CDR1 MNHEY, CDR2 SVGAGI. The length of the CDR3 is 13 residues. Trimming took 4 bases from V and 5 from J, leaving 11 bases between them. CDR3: CASSSPGRETQYF. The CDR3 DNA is TGTGCCAGCAGTTCTCCGGGACGGGAGACCCAGTACTTC.

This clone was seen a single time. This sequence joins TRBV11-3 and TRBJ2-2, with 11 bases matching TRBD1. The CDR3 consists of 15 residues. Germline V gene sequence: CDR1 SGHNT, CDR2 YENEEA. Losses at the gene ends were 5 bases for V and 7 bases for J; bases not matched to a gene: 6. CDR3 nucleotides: TGTGCCAGCAGCCAGGGACAGGGGGTAAACGGGGAGCTGTTTTTT. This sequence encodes CASSQGQGVNGELFF.

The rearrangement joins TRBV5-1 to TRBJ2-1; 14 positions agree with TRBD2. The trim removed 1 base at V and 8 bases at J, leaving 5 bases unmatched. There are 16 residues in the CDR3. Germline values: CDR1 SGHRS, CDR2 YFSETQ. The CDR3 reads CASSLSQGLAGDEQFF. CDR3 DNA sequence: TGCGCCAGCAGCTTGTCCCAGGGACTAGCGGGAGATGAGCAGTTCTTC.

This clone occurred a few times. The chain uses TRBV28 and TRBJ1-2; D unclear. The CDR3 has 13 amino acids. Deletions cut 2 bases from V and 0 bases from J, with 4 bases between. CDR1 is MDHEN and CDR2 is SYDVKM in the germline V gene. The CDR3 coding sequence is TGTGCCAGCAGTTTAAATCCTAACTATGGCTACACCTTC. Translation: CASSLNPNYGYTF.

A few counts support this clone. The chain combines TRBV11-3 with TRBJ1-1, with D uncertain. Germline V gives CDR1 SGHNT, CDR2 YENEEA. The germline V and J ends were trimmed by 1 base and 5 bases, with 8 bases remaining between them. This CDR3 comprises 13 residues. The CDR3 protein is CASSLVGRTEAFF. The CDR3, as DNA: TGTGCCAGCAGCTTAGTGGGTCGGACTGAAGCTTTCTTT.

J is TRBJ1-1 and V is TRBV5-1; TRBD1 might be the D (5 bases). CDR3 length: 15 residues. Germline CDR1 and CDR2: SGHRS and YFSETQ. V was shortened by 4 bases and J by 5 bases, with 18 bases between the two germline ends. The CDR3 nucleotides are TGCGCCAGCAGCCCAATGGCCGGGACTGCGACTGAAGCTTTCTTT. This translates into CASSPMAGTATEAFF.

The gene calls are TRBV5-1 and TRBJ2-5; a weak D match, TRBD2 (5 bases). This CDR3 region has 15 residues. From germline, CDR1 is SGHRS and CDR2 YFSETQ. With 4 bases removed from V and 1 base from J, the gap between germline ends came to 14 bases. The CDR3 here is CASSAGRGFQETQYF. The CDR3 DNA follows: TGCGCCAGCAGCGCTGGTCGGGGATTCCAAGAGACCCAGTACTTC. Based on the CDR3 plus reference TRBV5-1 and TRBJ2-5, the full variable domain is KAGVTQTPRYLIKTRGQQVTLSCSPISGHRSVSWYQQTPGQGLQFLFEYFSETQRNKGNFPGRFSGRQFSNSRSEMNVSTLELGDSALYLCASSAGRGFQETQYFGPGTRLLVL.

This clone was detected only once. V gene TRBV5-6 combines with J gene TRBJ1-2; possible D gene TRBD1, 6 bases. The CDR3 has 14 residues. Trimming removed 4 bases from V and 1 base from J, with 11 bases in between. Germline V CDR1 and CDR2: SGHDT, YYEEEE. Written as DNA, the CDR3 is TGTGCCAGCAGCATACCAGGGGTTAACTATGGCTACACCTTC. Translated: CASSIPGVNYGYTF.

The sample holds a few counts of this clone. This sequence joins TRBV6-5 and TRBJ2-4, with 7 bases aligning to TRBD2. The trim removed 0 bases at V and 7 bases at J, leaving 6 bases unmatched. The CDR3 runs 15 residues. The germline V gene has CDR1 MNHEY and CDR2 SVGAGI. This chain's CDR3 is CASSYSPGGGNIQYF. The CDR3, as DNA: TGTGCCAGCAGTTACTCGCCGGGGGGAGGGAACATTCAGTACTTC.

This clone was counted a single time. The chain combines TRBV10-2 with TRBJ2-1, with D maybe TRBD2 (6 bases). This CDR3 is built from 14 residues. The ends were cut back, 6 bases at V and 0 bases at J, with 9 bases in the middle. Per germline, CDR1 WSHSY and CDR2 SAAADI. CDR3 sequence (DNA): TGCGCCAGCAGCATGACTAGCTCCTACAATGAGCAGTTCTTC. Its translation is CASSMTSSYNEQFF.

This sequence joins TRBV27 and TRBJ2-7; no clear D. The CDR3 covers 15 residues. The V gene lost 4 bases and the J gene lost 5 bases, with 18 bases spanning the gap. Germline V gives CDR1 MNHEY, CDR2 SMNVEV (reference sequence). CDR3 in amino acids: CASSSTYWGGHEQYF. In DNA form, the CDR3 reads TGTGCCAGCAGTTCGACTTACTGGGGTGGCCACGAGCAGTACTTC.

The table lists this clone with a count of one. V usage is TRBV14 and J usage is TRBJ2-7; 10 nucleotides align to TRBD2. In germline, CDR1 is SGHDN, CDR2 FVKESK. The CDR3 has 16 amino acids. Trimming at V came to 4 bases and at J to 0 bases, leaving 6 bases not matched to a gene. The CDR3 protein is CASSRLAGVRSYEQYF. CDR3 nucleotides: TGTGCCAGCAGCCGGCTAGCGGGAGTACGCTCCTACGAGCAGTACTTC.

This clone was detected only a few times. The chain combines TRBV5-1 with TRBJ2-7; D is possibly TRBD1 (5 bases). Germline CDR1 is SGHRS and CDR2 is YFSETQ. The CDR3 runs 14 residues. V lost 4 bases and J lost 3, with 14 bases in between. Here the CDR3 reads CASSEKQANYEQYF. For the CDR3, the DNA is TGCGCCAGCAGCGAGAAACAGGCCAACTACGAGCAGTACTTC.

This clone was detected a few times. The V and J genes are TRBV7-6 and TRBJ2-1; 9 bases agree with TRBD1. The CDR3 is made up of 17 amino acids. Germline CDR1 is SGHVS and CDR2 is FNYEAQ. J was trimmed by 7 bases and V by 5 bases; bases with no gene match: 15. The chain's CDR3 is CASSAKSTGQGVNEQFF. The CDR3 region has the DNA TGTGCCAGCAGCGCCAAATCCACGGGACAGGGAGTAAATGAGCAGTTCTTC.

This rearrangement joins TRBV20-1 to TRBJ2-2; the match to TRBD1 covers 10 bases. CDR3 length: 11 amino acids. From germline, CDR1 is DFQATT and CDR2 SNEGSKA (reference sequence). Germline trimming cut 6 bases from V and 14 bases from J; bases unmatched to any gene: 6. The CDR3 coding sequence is TGCAGTGCCCTGGGACAGGGGCGTCTGTTTTTT. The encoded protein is CSALGQGRLFF.

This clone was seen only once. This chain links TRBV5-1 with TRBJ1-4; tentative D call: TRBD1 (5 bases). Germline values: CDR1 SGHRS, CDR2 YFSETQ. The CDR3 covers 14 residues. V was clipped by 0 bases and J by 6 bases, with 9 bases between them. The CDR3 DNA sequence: TGCGCCAGCAGCTTGGGGGCCAGGGATGAAAAACTGTTTTTT. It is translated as CASSLGARDEKLFF.

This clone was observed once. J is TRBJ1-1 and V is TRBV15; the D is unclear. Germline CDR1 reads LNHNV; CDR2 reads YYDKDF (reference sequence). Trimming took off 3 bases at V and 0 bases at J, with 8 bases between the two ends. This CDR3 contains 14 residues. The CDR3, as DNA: TGTGCCACCAGCAGTACAGACATGAACACTGAAGCTTTCTTT. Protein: CATSSTDMNTEAFF.

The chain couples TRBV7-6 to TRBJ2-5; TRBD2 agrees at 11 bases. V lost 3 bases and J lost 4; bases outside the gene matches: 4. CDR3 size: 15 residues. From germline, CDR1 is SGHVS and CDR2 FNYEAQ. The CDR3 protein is CASSFVAGGLETQYF. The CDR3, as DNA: TGTGCCAGCAGCTTCGTAGCGGGAGGGCTAGAGACCCAGTACTTC.

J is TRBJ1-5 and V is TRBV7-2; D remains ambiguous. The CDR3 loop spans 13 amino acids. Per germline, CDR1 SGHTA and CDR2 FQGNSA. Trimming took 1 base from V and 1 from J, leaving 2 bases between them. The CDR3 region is CASSLDSNQPQHF. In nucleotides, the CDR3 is TGTGCCAGCAGCTTAGACAGCAATCAGCCCCAGCATTTT.